This TCR beta chain was obtained from a study of T cell responses to AZD1222 COVID-19 vaccine. Study findings and constraints: There were mostly white British donors and more females than males, and clonal diversity was possibly underestimated. Variant regions that are unmutated are reportedly the target of nearly half of spike-specific TCRs.

CDR3 length: 15 residues. V shed 3 bases and J 4 bases; nucleotides not matched to a gene: 4. Germline V lookup: CDR1 SGHRS, CDR2 YFSETQ. Generated by immunoSEQ multiplex PCR, the TCRdb table keeps only in-frame clones and is missing some. Here the sample spans 120,000 to 150,000 clones, 80% to 90% being singletons. Notes on this clone: The antigen is undetermined.

The chain recombines TRBV5-1 with TRBJ2-3, with 11 bases matching TRBD2. This receptor was identified in an adult in good health. The sequencing used peripheral blood, collected on day 0 of AZD1222 vaccination. The CDR3 DNA reads as TGCGCCAGCAGCTCCCGACTAGCGGGGCCAGATACGCAGTATTTT. Its translation is CASSSRLAGPDTQYF.